The present entry profiles one TCR beta chain with its context. Sequenced by immunoSEQ multiplex PCR; TCRdb stores in-frame clones only, minus some. The sample gives more than 150,000 clones, more than 70% of which show up once; 2.5% to 3% is in the top ten. These data belong to a study of blood T cell repertoires in COVID-19. Study details: The United States, Italy and Spain supplied acute and convalescent COVID-19 samples. Sample material is recorded as cDNA or gDNA derived from T cells, B-cell-depleted T cells, or PBMCs.

The CDR3 runs to 14 residues. V shed 0 bases and J shed 1 base, with 4 bases lying between them. CDR1 is SGHTA and CDR2 is FQGNSA in the germline V gene. The rearrangement links TRBV7-2 to TRBJ1-5; unclear D gene. Sequencing was done on a sample of peripheral blood. The source of this sequence is a woman older than 75 with active or convalescent COVID-19. The CDR3, as DNA: TGTGCCAGCAGCTTAGCCAGGAGCAATCAGCCCCAGCATTTT. Its translation: CASSLARSNQPQHF.